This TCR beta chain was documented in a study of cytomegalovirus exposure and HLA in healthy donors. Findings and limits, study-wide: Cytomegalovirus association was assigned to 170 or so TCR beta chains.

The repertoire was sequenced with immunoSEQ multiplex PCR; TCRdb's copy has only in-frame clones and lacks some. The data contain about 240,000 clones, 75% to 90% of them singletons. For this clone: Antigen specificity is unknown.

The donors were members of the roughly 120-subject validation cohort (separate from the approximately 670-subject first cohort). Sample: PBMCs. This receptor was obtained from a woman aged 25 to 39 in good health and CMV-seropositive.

CDR3 DNA sequence: TGTGCCTGGGGTTACATGAACACTGAAGCTTTCTTT. Protein: CAWGYMNTEAFF. The chain employs TRBV30 and TRBJ1-1; D is unclear. Germline values: CDR1 GTSNPN, CDR2 SVGIG (reference sequence). This CDR3 has 12 amino acids. Trimming took off 5 bases at V and 0 bases at J, with 7 bases between the two ends.